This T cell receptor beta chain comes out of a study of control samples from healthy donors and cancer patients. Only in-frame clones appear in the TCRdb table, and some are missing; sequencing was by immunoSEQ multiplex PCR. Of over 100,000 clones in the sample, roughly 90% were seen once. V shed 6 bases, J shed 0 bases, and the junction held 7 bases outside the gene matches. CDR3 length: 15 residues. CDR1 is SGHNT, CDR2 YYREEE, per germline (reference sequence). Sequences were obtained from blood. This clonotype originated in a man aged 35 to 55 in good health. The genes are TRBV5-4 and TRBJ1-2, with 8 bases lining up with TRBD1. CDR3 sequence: CASTPGQVANYGYTF. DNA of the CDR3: TGTGCCAGCACCCCGGGACAGGTCGCTAACTATGGCTACACCTTC.